These T cell receptor beta chains were read from a single sample in a study of T-cell memory formation after mild COVID-19. TCRdb passed the 5' RACE reads through MiXCR, listing each CDR3 protein once. This table has some 450,000 distinct CDR3 sequences, 20% appearing once. The sequencing input was PBMCs or a T cell subset sorted from them (not recorded which). These receptor sequences come from an adult woman who had mild COVID-19 (a few samples of this study predate the infection). Cell type and time point are not known. Both conserved end residues are part of each CDR3. A D gene is named only where the DNA matches it firmly. Size is omitted from some rows. Given values are once, few, many or a class for expanded clones.

d_gene	v_gene	abundance	j_gene	CDR3nt	CDR3aa
.	TRBV24-1	.	TRBJ2-3	TGTGCCACCAGTCTTAGAGATACGCAGTATTTT	CATSLRDTQYF
TRBD2	TRBV7-8	.	TRBJ2-5	TGTGCCAGCAGCTTAGCGCGAGCGGGAGAACGCATGGAGACCCAGTACTTC	CASSLARAGERMETQYF
TRBD2	TRBV7-3	few	TRBJ2-3	TGTGCCAGCAGCTTAAAACTCGGCGGGGGTACGGATACGCAGTATTTT	CASSLKLGGGTDTQYF
.	TRBV2	few	TRBJ1-2	TGTGCCAGCAGTGTGTTGTCGGCCTATGGCTACACCTTC	CASSVLSAYGYTF
.	TRBV4-1	.	TRBJ2-7	TGCGCCAGCAGCCAAATCGGGGCTCGAAGGCAGTACTTC	CASSQIGARRQYF
TRBD1	TRBV7-2	.	TRBJ2-6	TGTGCCAGCAGCACTCAGGGGGCGGTGGCCAACGTCCTGACTTTC	CASSTQGAVANVLTF
TRBD1	TRBV12-3/TRBV12-4	few	TRBJ1-1	TGTGCCAGCAGCCCCCTTTTGAGACAGGGACACCCTGAAGCTTTCTTT	CASSPLLRQGHPEAFF
.	TRBV5-1	many	TRBJ2-2	TGCGCCAGCAGCCCCTCTAGTTACACCGGGGAGCTGTTTTTT	CASSPSSYTGELFF
.	TRBV7-9	few	TRBJ1-6	TGTGCCAGCAGCTTAATCCAGAGCGTTTATAATTCACCCCTCCACTTT	CASSLIQSVYNSPLHF
.	TRBV19	few	TRBJ1-5	TGTGCCAGTAGTATAAGGGGCTTCCGGGGTCAGCCCCAGCATTTT	CASSIRGFRGQPQHF
.	TRBV5-1	many	TRBJ1-1	TGCGCCAGCAGCTTACTAGGGGTCAACACTGAAGCTTTCTTT	CASSLLGVNTEAFF
TRBD1	TRBV7-2	few	TRBJ2-7	TGTGCCAGCAGCTTATGGCAGGGGGCGGTATACGAGCAGTACTTC	CASSLWQGAVYEQYF
.	TRBV27	.	TRBJ1-1	TGTGCCAGCAGTCCAGGAATAGAGGTGAACACTGAAGCTTTCTTT	CASSPGIEVNTEAFF
TRBD1	TRBV20-1	.	TRBJ2-7	TGCAGTGCTCCGGACAGGGGGCTCTCCTACGAGCAGTACTTC	CSAPDRGLSYEQYF
.	TRBV12-3/TRBV12-4	.	TRBJ1-2	TGTGCCAGCAGTCCCCTTAGGACAGTAGCTAACTATGGCTACACCTTC	CASSPLRTVANYGYTF
TRBD2	TRBV7-9	few	TRBJ2-5	TGTGCCAGCAGCCCGAGCCGTCGACTAGCGGGCAATCAAGAGACCCAGTACTTC	CASSPSRRLAGNQETQYF
TRBD1	TRBV7-9	.	TRBJ2-7	TGTGCCAGCAGCCCTAAGGACAGGGGGTCCTACGAGCAGTACTTC	CASSPKDRGSYEQYF
.	TRBV5-1	many	TRBJ2-7	TGCGCCAGCAGCCGTGGGCAGGGCTACGAGCAGTACTTC	CASSRGQGYEQYF
.	TRBV24-1	few	TRBJ1-5	TGTGCCACCAGTGAACCAGGGGAGCATCAGCCCCAGCATTTT	CATSEPGEHQPQHF
.	TRBV6-4	.	TRBJ1-2	TGTGCCAGCAGTGAGACCTTGGGGGGATGGTATGGCTACACCTTC	CASSETLGGWYGYTF
.	TRBV3-1	many	TRBJ1-2	TGTGCCAGCAGCCCGAGTATCAACTATGGCTACACCTTC	CASSPSINYGYTF
.	TRBV29-1	.	TRBJ1-2	TGCAGCGTTGGGACGGCAGGACTATATGGCTACACCTTC	CSVGTAGLYGYTF
.	TRBV21-1	few	TRBJ2-4	TGTGCCAGCACCCGGGACAGGGTAGAGTACATTCAGTACTTC	CASTRDRVEYIQYF
.	TRBV2	few	TRBJ2-4	TGTGCCAGCAGGGGGCAAAACATTCAGTACTTC	CASRGQNIQYF
TRBD2	TRBV11-2	.	TRBJ2-3	TGTGCCAGCAGCGCCGTAGCGGGGGGGAGTACAGATACGCAGTATTTT	CASSAVAGGSTDTQYF